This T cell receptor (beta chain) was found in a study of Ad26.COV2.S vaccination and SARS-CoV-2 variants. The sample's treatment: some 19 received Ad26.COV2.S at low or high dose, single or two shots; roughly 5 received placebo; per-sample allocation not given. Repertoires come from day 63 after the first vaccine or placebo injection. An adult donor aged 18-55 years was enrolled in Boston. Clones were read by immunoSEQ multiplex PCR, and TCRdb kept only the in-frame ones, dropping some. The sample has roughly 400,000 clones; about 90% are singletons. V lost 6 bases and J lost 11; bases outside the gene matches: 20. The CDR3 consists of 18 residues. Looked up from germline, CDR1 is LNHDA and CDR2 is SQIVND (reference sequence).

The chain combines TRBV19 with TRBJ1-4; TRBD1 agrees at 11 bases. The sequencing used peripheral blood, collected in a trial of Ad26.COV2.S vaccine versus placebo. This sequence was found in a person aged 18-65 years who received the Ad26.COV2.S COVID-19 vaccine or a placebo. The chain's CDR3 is CASSPQSNSGQGGQKLFF. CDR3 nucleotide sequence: TGTGCCAGTAGCCCCCAATCGAATTCGGGACAGGGGGGCCAGAAACTGTTTTTT. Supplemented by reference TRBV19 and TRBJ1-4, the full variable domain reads DGGITQSPKYLFRKEGQNVTLSCEQNLNHDAMYWYRQDPGQGLRLIYYSQIVNDFQKGDIAEGYSVSREKKESFPLTVTSAQKNPTAFYLCASSPQSNSGQGGQKLFFGSGTQLSVL.